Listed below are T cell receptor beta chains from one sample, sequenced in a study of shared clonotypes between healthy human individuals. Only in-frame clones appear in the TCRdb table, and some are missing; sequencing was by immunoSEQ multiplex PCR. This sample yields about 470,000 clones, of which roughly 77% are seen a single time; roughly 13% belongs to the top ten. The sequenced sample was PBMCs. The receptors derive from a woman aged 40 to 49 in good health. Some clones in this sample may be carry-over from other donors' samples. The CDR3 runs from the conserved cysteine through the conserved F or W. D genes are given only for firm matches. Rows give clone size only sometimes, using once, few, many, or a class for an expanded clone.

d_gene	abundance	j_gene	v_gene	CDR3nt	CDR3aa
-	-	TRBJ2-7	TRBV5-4	TGTGCCAGCAGCTCCCTCGGGAGTAGCGGTTTCTCCTACGAGCAGTACTTC	CASSSLGSSGFSYEQYF
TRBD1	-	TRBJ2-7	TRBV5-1	TGCGCCAGCAGCTTGGCCGACAGGGCCGCCTCCTACGAGCAGTACTTC	CASSLADRAASYEQYF
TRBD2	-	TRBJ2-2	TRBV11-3	TGTGCCAGCAGCCCCGGAGGTCTAGCGGGAGTAAGAACCGGGGAGCTGTTTTTT	CASSPGGLAGVRTGELFF
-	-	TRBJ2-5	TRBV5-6	TGTGCCAGCAGCTTGGGCCCCGGTAGGGGCCAAGAGACCCAGTACTTC	CASSLGPGRGQETQYF
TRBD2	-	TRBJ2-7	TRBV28	TGTGCCAGCAGACATGGACTAGCGGGAGGAGGCGAGCAGTACTTC	CASRHGLAGGGEQYF
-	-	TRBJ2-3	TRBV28	TGTGCCAGCAGTCTTTCTAGCACAGATACGCAGTATTTT	CASSLSSTDTQYF
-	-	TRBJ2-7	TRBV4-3	TGCGCCAGCAGCCAAGAGATCCAGGGTAGTCGGGAGCAGTACTTC	CASSQEIQGSREQYF
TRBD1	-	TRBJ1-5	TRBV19	TGTGCCAGTAGTACAGGGGCCAGGGGGGTTGGTCAGCCCCAGCATTTT	CASSTGARGVGQPQHF
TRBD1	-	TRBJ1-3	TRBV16	TGTGCCAGCAGCCAAAGGGACAGCTCTGGAAACACCATATATTTT	CASSQRDSSGNTIYF
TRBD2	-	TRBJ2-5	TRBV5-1	TGCGCCAGCAGCTTGGGGGCTAGCGGGAGAGCAGTAGAGACCCAGTACTTC	CASSLGASGRAVETQYF
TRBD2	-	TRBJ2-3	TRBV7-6	TGTGCCAGCAGCTTAGGTCTAGCGGGAGGTAGTCCCTACACAGATACGCAGTATTTT	CASSLGLAGGSPYTDTQYF
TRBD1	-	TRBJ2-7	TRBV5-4	TGTGCCAGCAGCCCTACAGGGGGCGCGGAAGAGTACTTC	CASSPTGGAEEYF
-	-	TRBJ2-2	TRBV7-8	TGTGCCAGCAGCACGATCGACCGGGTTGCGATCACCGGGGAGCTGTTTTTT	CASSTIDRVAITGELFF
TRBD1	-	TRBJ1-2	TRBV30	TGTGCCTGGAATCACAGGGGGCTGAGTGGCTACACCTTC	CAWNHRGLSGYTF
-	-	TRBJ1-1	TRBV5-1	TGCGCCAGCAGCTCCTCCCCGGGGGGATCCTTGAAATACACTGAAGCTTTCTTT	CASSSSPGGSLKYTEAFF
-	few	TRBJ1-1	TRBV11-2	TGTGCCAGCAGCTTAGCGGGGGGGAGATACACTGAAGCTTTCTTT	CASSLAGGRYTEAFF
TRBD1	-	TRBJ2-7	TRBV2	TGTGCCAGCAACTTACAGGGGGCCGTCTACGAGCAGTACTTC	CASNLQGAVYEQYF
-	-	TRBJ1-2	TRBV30	TGTGCCTGGAGTGAGGCGGGGCCAGACTATGGCTACACCTTC	CAWSEAGPDYGYTF
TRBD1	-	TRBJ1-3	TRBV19	TGTGCCAGTAGTGCGGACAGGGGGCGAGGCACCATATATTTT	CASSADRGRGTIYF
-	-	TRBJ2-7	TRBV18	TGTGCCAGCTCACCGGGAGGCGGCGAGCAGTACTTC	CASSPGGGEQYF
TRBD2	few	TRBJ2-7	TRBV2	TGTGCCAGCCGCGAGCTAGGGAGGGTTCTTTACGAGCAGTACTTC	CASRELGRVLYEQYF
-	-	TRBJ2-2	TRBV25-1	TGTGCCAGCAGTGAATCTTTGGGGGACACCGGGGAGCTGTTTTTT	CASSESLGDTGELFF
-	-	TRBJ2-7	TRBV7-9	TGTGCCAGCAGCCCCCGGGAACCCTACGAGCAGTACTTC	CASSPREPYEQYF
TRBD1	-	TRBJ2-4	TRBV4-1	TGCGCCAGCAGCCCGTCTGGGACAGGGGGAATTCAGTACTTC	CASSPSGTGGIQYF
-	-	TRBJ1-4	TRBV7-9	TGTGCCAGCAGCTTAGTTTTCGGACGGGAAAAACTGTTTTTT	CASSLVFGREKLFF
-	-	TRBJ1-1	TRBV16	TGTGCCAGCAGCCCCGGGGTGGGGGCGCGGGAAGCTTTCTTT	CASSPGVGAREAFF
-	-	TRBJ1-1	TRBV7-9	TGTGCCAGCAGCCGGGCTGAGAACACTGAAGCTTTCTTT	CASSRAENTEAFF
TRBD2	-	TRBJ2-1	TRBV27	TGTGCCAGCAGCCGAAGGGCGGGAGAGTTCAATGAGCAGTTCTTC	CASSRRAGEFNEQFF
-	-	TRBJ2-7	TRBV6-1	TGTGCCAGCAGTGCTGGCTCCTACGAGCAGTGCTTC	CASSAGSYEQCF
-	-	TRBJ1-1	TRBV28	TGTGCCAGCAGTTCTTTAGTAAGGGGAGAAGCTTTCTTT	CASSSLVRGEAFF
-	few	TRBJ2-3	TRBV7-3	TGTGCCAGCAGCTTAGGTGACCATATCACAGATACGCAGTATTTT	CASSLGDHITDTQYF
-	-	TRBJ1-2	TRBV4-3	TGCGCCAGCAGCCAAGTCCAGGGGAGCTATGGCTACACCTTC	CASSQVQGSYGYTF
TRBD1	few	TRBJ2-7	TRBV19	TGTGCCAGTAGTATCTTGGGACAGACAACCTACGAGCAGTACTTC	CASSILGQTTYEQYF
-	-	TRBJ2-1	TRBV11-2	TGTGCCAGCAGGAAGTACTCAACTAATGAGCAGTTCTTC	CASRKYSTNEQFF
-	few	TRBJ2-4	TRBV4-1	TGCGCCAGCAGCCAAGCCTGGGGCGGGTCCAAAAACATTCAGTACTTC	CASSQAWGGSKNIQYF
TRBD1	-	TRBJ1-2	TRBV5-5	TGTGCCAGCAGCCAAACAGGGGTTTATGGCTACACCTTC	CASSQTGVYGYTF
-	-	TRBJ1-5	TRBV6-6	TGTGCCAGCAGTTTAGAGGTCCTCAATCAGCCCCAGCATTTT	CASSLEVLNQPQHF
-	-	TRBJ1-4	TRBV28	TGTGCCAGCAGTTTCGCGCGTGGGGGCTTGGTTGAAAAACTGTTTTTT	CASSFARGGLVEKLFF
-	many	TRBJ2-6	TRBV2	TGTGCCAGCAAAAATTCTGGGGCCAACGTCCTGACTTTC	CASKNSGANVLTF
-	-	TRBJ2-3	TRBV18	TGTGCCAGCTCACCTAATGGACTAAGCACAGATACGCAGTATTTT	CASSPNGLSTDTQYF
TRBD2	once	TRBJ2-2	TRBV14	TGTGCCAGCAGCCATCGCCGGGCGGGAGGGCCCAATACCGGGGAGCTGTTTTTT	CASSHRRAGGPNTGELFF
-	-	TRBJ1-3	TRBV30	TGTGCCTGGAGTGTAAACAAGGCTGGAAACACCATATATTTT	CAWSVNKAGNTIYF
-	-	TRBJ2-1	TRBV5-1	TGCGCCAGCAGCGTCGGGGGACCCTACAATGAGCAGTTCTTC	CASSVGGPYNEQFF
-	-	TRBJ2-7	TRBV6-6	TGTGCCAGCAGCCGCGAGATAGCGCTCTCCTACGAGCAGTACTTC	CASSREIALSYEQYF
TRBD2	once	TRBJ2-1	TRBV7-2	TGTGCCAGCAGCCCCGTGTATGGACTAGCGGGCCATGAGCAGTTCTTC	CASSPVYGLAGHEQFF